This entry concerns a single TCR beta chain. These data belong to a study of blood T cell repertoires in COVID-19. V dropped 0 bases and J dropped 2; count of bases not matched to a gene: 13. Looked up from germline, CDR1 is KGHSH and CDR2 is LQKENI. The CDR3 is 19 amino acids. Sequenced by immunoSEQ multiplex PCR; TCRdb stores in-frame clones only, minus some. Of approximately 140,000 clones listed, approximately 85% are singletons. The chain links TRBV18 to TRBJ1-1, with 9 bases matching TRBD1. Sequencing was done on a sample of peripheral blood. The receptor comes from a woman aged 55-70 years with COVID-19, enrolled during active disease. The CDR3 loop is CASSPPVLRTGDLNTEAFF. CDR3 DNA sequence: TGTGCCAGCTCACCACCGGTTCTCCGGACAGGGGACCTAAACACTGAAGCTTTCTTT.